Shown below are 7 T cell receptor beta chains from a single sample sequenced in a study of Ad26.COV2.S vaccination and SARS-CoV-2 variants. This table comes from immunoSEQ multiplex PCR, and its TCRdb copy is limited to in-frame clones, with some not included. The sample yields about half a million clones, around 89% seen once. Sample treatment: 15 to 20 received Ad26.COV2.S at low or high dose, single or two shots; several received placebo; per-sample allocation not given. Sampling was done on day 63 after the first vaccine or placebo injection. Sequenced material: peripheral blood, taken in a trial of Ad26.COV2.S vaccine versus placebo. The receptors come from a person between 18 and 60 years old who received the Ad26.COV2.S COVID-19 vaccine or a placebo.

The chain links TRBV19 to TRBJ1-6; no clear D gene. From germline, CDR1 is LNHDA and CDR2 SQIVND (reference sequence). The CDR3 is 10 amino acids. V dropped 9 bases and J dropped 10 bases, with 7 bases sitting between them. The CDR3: CASGGSPLHF. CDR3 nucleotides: TGTGCCAGCGGAGGATCACCCCTCCACTTT.

CDR3 nucleotides: TGTGCCAGTAGTATTCACCGGACTAGCCGAAACAATGAGCAGTTCTTC. Translated: CASSIHRTSRNNEQFF. The V call is TRBV19, the J call TRBJ2-1, with 8 bases fitting TRBD2. This CDR3 is built from 16 residues. Germline V lookup: CDR1 LNHDA, CDR2 SQIVND (reference sequence). V gave up 3 bases and J gave up 5 bases; unmatched junction bases: 9. The whole variable domain, filled in from reference TRBV19 and TRBJ2-1, reads DGGITQSPKYLFRKEGQNVTLSCEQNLNHDAMYWYRQDPGQGLRLIYYSQIVNDFQKGDIAEGYSVSREKKESFPLTVTSAQKNPTAFYLCASSIHRTSRNNEQFFGPGTRLTVL.

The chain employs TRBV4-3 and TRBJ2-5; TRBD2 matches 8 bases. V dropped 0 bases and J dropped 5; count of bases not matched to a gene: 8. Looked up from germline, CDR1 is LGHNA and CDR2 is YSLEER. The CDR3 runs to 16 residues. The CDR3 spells CASSQDLGGAGETQYF. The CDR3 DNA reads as TGCGCCAGCAGCCAAGATCTCGGGGGGGCCGGTGAGACCCAGTACTTC.

CDR3 DNA: TGTGCCAGCAGCCAAGATCCACAGGAGCATTCACCCCTCCACTTT. It codes for CASSQDPQEHSPLHF. The gene calls are TRBV4-2 and TRBJ1-6; D possibly corresponds to TRBD1 (5 bases). Trimming shortened V by 0 bases and J by 8 bases, and 11 bases separated the two germline ends. The germline V gene has CDR1 LGHNA and CDR2 YNFKEQ. The CDR3 is 15 residues long.

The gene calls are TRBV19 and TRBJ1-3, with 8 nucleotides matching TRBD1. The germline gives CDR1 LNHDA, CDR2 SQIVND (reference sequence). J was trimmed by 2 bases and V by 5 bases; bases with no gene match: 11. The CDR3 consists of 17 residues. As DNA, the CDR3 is TGTGCCAGTAGTCCTGAGGACAGGGACTGGACTGGAAACACCATATATTTT. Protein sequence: CASSPEDRDWTGNTIYF.

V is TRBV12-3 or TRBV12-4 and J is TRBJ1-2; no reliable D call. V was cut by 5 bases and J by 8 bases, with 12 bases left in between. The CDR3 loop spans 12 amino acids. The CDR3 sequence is CASSPDFPGYTF. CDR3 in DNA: TGTGCCAGCAGTCCGGACTTCCCCGGCTACACCTTC.

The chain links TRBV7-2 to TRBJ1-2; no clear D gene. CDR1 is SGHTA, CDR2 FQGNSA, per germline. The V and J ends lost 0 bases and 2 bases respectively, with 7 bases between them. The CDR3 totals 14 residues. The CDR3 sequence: CASSLASVNYGYTF. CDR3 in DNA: TGTGCCAGCAGCTTAGCGTCTGTCAACTATGGCTACACCTTC.